These 26 T cell receptor beta chains share one sample of origin, sequenced in a study of breast tumors, draining lymph nodes, adjacent tissues. TCRdb redid the calling of the multiplex PCR reads with MiXCR, one entry per CDR3 protein. The data hold tens of thousands of distinct CDR3 sequences, with approximately 48% observed a single time. The sequenced material came from breast tumor tissue. Receptors originate from a female donor with breast cancer. Some clones in this sample may be carry-over from other donors' samples.

In regard to this clonotype: Germline is not matched at one junction end, which may reflect a read error. The rearrangement uses TRBV14 and TRBJ2-7, with D perhaps assigned TRBD1 or TRBD2 (5 bases each). The V gene's germline CDR1 is SGHDN and CDR2 FVKESK. This CDR3 is 14 amino acids long. For the CDR3, the DNA is TGTGCCAGCAGCCAAAACCGGGACCGCTACGAGAAGTCCTTC. Protein sequence: CASSQNRDRYEKSF. The variable domain in full, with the rest retrieved from reference TRBV14 and TRBJ2-7, is EAGVTQFPSHSVIEKGQTVTLRCDPISGHDNLYWYRRVMGKEIKFLLHFVKESKQDESGMPNNRFLAERTGGTYSTLKVQPAELEDSGVYFCASSQNRDRYEKSFGPGTRLTVT.

This clonotype was recorded at least ten times. The J gene is TRBJ2-5, the V gene TRBV24-1; possible D gene TRBD2, 6 bases. Germline CDR1 and CDR2: KGHDR and SFDVKD. V lost 4 bases and J 5 bases, leaving 19 bases between the germline ends. CDR3 size: 16 residues. As DNA, the CDR3 is TGTGCCACCAGTGAACCGCTTGGGACGGCGGGGGAGACCCAGTACTTC. Its protein is CATSEPLGTAGETQYF.

Ten or more counts support this clonotype. Just one base apart from a much larger clone, this may be a read error. The CDR3 spells CSARDIYYGSTF. In DNA, the CDR3 is TGCAGTGCTAGAGATATTTACTATGGCTCCACCTTC. The rearrangement uses TRBV20-1 and TRBJ1-2, with unresolved D. The CDR3 length is 12 residues. Germline CDR1 DFQATT, CDR2 SNEGSKA (reference sequence).

J is TRBJ2-1 and V is TRBV19; unclear D gene. The CDR3 extends over 14 amino acids. CDR1 and CDR2 from the germline V gene are LNHDA and SQIVND (reference sequence). Trimming shortened V by 1 base and J by 3 bases, and 7 bases separated the two germline ends. DNA of the CDR3: TGTGCCAGTAGTATAGGCGGAGACTACAATGAGCAGTTCTTC. It yields the protein CASSIGGDYNEQFF.

This clonotype was seen more than once but under ten times. The V call is TRBV7-9, the J call TRBJ2-5; D gene ambiguous. CDR3 length: 14 residues. V lost 2 bases and J lost 2, with 9 bases in between. The germline gives CDR1 SEHNR, CDR2 FQNEAQ (reference sequence). CDR3 nucleotides: TGTGCCAGCAGCTTAAAGGGAAGACAAGAGACCCAGTACTTC. This gives the protein CASSLKGRQETQYF.

There are many counts of this clonotype. The gene calls are TRBV28 and TRBJ2-7, with D perhaps matching TRBD1 (6 bases). The germline V and J ends were trimmed by 8 bases and 4 bases, with 18 bases remaining between them. In germline, CDR1 is MDHEN, CDR2 SYDVKM. This CDR3 contains 14 residues. The CDR3 DNA sequence: TGTGCCAGCCGTCGGCCAGGGGATTATTACGAGCAGTACTTC. Protein product: CASRRPGDYYEQYF.

The sample holds many counts of this clonotype. The CDR3 loop is CASNLSNQPQHF. CDR3 sequence (DNA): TGTGCCAGCAATCTTAGCAATCAGCCCCAGCATTTT. The genes are TRBV6-1 and TRBJ1-5; D unclear. The germline CDR1 and CDR2 sequences are MNHNS and SASEGT. The CDR3 loop spans 12 amino acids. The V end lost 7 bases, the J end lost 0 bases, and 4 bases lay between the germline ends.

V gene TRBV7-9 combines with J gene TRBJ2-1; 11 bases fit TRBD2. This CDR3 is 16 amino acids long. CDR1 is SEHNR and CDR2 is FQNEAQ in the germline V gene (reference sequence). Losses at the gene ends were 7 bases for V and 9 bases for J; bases not matched to a gene: 14. CDR3 DNA: TGTGCCAGCACCCAAGGCACTAGCGGGAGATCGGGTGAGCAGTTCTTC. Its protein is CASTQGTSGRSGEQFF. Full variable domain (rest looked up from reference TRBV7-9 and TRBJ2-1): DTGVSQNPRHKITKRGQNVTFRCDPISEHNRLYWYRQTLGQGPEFLTYFQNEAQLEKSRLLSDRFSAERPKGSFSTLEIQRTEQGDSAMYLCASTQGTSGRSGEQFFGPGTRLTVL.

This clonotype has at least ten counts. Just one base apart from a much larger clone, this may be a read error. The rearrangement links TRBV9 to TRBJ2-1; 7 bases agree with TRBD1. Per germline, CDR1 SGDLS and CDR2 YYNGEE. This CDR3 spans 14 amino acids. CDR3 residues: CASSAWDSYNEQSF. CDR3 nucleotides: TGTGCCAGCAGCGCCTGGGACAGTTACAATGAGCAGTCCTTC.

The V and J genes are TRBV12-3 or TRBV12-4 and TRBJ2-5, with 7 bases that match TRBD2. The CDR3 sequence is 18 residues long. The junction had 18 bases not matched to a gene; V was cut back by 7 bases and J by 1 base. For the CDR3, the DNA is TGTGCCAGCACCCCCCCCCGGCTAGCGGAAGAAACCCAAGAGACCCAGTACTTC. It encodes CASTPPRLAEETQETQYF.

This clonotype was observed many times. This clone may be a read error of a much larger clone one base away. This chain joins TRBV6-4 and TRBJ1-2; possibly TRBD1 for D (5 bases). The germline CDR1 and CDR2 sequences are MRHNA and SNTAGT. The CDR3 has 14 amino acids. The CDR3 loop reads CASSHSEGTAGYTF. CDR3 bases: TGTGCCAGCAGTCACTCGGAAGGGACGGCTGGCTACACCTTC.

This clonotype occurred many times. The chain couples TRBV28 to TRBJ2-7, with D uncertain. This CDR3 has 13 residues. Germline loops: CDR1 MDHEN, CDR2 SYDVKM. V was shortened by 4 bases and J by 5 bases, with 12 bases between the two germline ends. The CDR3 is CASSSYSENEQYF. Here the CDR3 DNA reads TGTGCCAGCAGTTCATACAGCGAAAACGAGCAGTACTTC. The variable domain in full, with the rest retrieved from reference TRBV28 and TRBJ2-7, is DVKVTQSSRYLVKRTGEKVFLECVQDMDHENMFWYRQDPGLGLRLIYFSYDVKMKEKGDIPEGYSVSREKKERFSLILESASTNQTSMYLCASSSYSENEQYFGPGTRLTVT.

The V call is TRBV15, the J call TRBJ2-7, with 13 positions matching TRBD2. Germline-derived CDR1 and CDR2 are LNHNV and YYDKDF (reference sequence). CDR3 size: 17 residues. J lost 5 bases, V lost 1 base, and 8 bases had no gene match. CDR3 sequence (DNA): TGTGCCACCAGCAGAGCCTTTGGACTAGCGGGAGATCACGAGCAGTACTTC. Protein: CATSRAFGLAGDHEQYF.

The CDR3 spells CASSMGLAGGLDTQYF. The CDR3 coding sequence is TGTGCCAGTAGTATGGGACTAGCGGGAGGTTTAGATACGCAGTATTTT. The V gene is TRBV19, the J gene TRBJ2-3; TRBD2 matches 15 bases. CDR3 size: 16 residues. V lost 3 bases, J lost 5 bases, and 3 bases stayed unmatched. From germline, CDR1 is LNHDA and CDR2 SQIVND (reference sequence).

This sequence joins TRBV10-3 and TRBJ1-6; D not certain. The germline V gene has CDR1 ENHRY and CDR2 SYGVKD. CDR3 length equals 14 residues. The V and J ends lost 10 bases and 1 base respectively, with 11 bases between them. This chain's CDR3 is CATAPSSYNSPLHF. Written as DNA, the CDR3 is TGTGCCACTGCCCCCAGTTCCTATAATTCACCCCTCCACTTT.

In this sample, this clonotype turned up many times. A junction boundary mismatches the germline segment, possibly from a read error. The gene calls are TRBV3-1 and TRBJ2-2; 9 nucleotides align to TRBD1. Per the germline V gene, CDR1 is LGHDT and CDR2 is YNNKEL (reference sequence). The CDR3 runs 14 residues. CDR3 residues: CASTGTGRTGELFF. Here the CDR3 DNA reads TGTGCGAGCACCGGGACAGGGAGAACCGGGGAGCTGTTTTTT.

V gene TRBV10-1 combines with J gene TRBJ2-3, with TRBD2 matching over 12 bases. V shed 10 bases and J 4 bases; nucleotides not matched to a gene: 9. Per the germline V gene, CDR1 is WNHNN and CDR2 is SYGVQD (reference sequence). The CDR3 is made up of 15 amino acids. The CDR3 region has the DNA TGCGCCACCCGTCCTAGCGGGAGGGGTCCAGATACGCAGTATTTT. Translating gives CATRPSGRGPDTQYF.

This clonotype showed up many times. This chain joins TRBV5-8 and TRBJ2-5; 7 bases match TRBD1. The CDR3 has 14 residues. CDR1 is SGHTS and CDR2 is YDEGEE in the germline V gene. V shed 2 bases and J 1 base; nucleotides not matched to a gene: 2. The CDR3 sequence: CASSFGTVQETQYF. The CDR3, as DNA: TGTGCCAGCAGCTTCGGGACAGTCCAAGAGACCCAGTACTTC.

With respect to this clonotype: Likely a read error: the CDR3 ends without its conserved phenylalanine or tryptophan. The chain recombines TRBV12-3 or TRBV12-4 with TRBJ1-2; 9 bases align to TRBD1. CDR3 length: 16 amino acids. In DNA, the CDR3 is TGTGCTAGCAACCGACAGGGGGGAACCTTCGGCTATGGCTACACCTTA. Amino acid sequence: CASNRQGGTFGYGYTL.

This chain links TRBV11-3 with TRBJ1-3; D uncertain. Trimming removed 6 bases at V and 0 bases at J, with 6 bases between. The CDR3 runs to 13 residues. Per the germline V gene, CDR1 is SGHNT and CDR2 is YENEEA. The DNA of the CDR3 is TGTGCCAGCAGGGCGGACTCTGGAAACACCATATATTTT. Translating gives CASRADSGNTIYF.

This sequence joins TRBV20-1 and TRBJ2-7; 12 nucleotides match TRBD1. The ends lost 5 bases at V and 4 bases at J; junction bases unmatched: 9. Germline CDR1 is DFQATT and CDR2 is SNEGSKA (reference sequence). The length of the CDR3 is 15 residues. In nucleotides, the CDR3 is TGCAGTGCTCAACTACCGGGACAGGGGGCATACGAGCAGTACTTC. It yields the protein CSAQLPGQGAYEQYF.

The gene calls are TRBV7-2 and TRBJ2-5; D is tentatively TRBD1 or TRBD2 (5 bases each). Germline lookup yields CDR1 SGHTA and CDR2 FQGNSA. CDR3 length: 17 residues. The V end lost 5 bases, the J end lost 2 bases, and 21 bases lay between the germline ends. The DNA of the CDR3 is TGTGCCAGCAGCCAGGGACCGGGCTTGGGGTTTCAAGAGACCCAGTACTTC. Amino acids: CASSQGPGLGFQETQYF.

The chain combines TRBV7-3 with TRBJ2-3; possible D gene TRBD2, 6 bases. Between the trimmed V and J ends, which lost 2 bases and 5 bases, there was a span of 17 bases. Germline CDR1 and CDR2: SGHTA and FQGTGA. This CDR3 comprises 16 residues. CDR3 bases: TGTGCCAGCAGCTTAGCGTTTGGCGGGGCGGTAGATACGCAGTATTTT. It encodes CASSLAFGGAVDTQYF. Together with reference TRBV7-3 and TRBJ2-3, the CDR3 gives the full variable domain: GAGVSQTPSNKVTEKGKYVELRCDPISGHTALYWYRQSLGQGPEFLIYFQGTGAADDSGLPNDRFFAVRPEGSVSTLKIQRTERGDSAVYLCASSLAFGGAVDTQYFGPGTRLTVL.

This clonotype has at least ten counts. The gene calls are TRBV7-9 and TRBJ2-4; perhaps TRBD2 as D (5 bases). V lost 11 bases to trimming and J lost 3 bases, with 14 bases between them. The CDR3 has 13 residues. Germline CDR1 and CDR2: SEHNR and FQNEAQ (reference sequence). The DNA for the CDR3 is TGTGCCGCGCACGACGGGGTCAAAAACATTCAGTACTTC. It yields the protein CAAHDGVKNIQYF.

This clonotype was observed many times. This may arise from a read error, as a much more abundant clone is one base away. The chain joins TRBV6-6 to TRBJ2-1, with D perhaps matching TRBD2 (5 bases). This CDR3 contains 12 residues. Trimming removed 5 bases at V and 7 bases at J, with 9 bases between. Germline V gives CDR1 MNHNY, CDR2 SVGAGI (reference sequence). The CDR3: CASSPDSNEQFF. The CDR3, as DNA: TGTGCCAGCAGTCCGGACTCGAATGAGCAGTTCTTC.

The chain's CDR3 is CAIRGDRGNTGELFF. The CDR3 coding sequence is TGTGCCATCAGAGGGGACAGGGGGAACACCGGGGAGCTGTTTTTT. This sequence joins TRBV10-3 and TRBJ2-2, with 10 bases matching TRBD1. Germline V lookup: CDR1 ENHRY, CDR2 SYGVKD. The CDR3 is 15 amino acids. Germline trimming cut 6 bases from V and 1 base from J; bases unmatched to any gene: 2.